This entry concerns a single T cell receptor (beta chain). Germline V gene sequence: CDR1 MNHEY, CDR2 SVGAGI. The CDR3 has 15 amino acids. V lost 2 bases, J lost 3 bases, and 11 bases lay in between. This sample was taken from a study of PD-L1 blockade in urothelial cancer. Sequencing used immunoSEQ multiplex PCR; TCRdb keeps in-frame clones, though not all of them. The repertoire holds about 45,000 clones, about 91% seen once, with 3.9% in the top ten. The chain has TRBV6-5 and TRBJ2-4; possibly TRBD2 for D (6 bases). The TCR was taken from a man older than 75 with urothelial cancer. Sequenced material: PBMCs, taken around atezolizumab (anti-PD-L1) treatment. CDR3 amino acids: CASSYGGEDKNIQYF. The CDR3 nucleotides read TGTGCCAGCAGTTACGGCGGGGAGGACAAAAACATTCAGTACTTC.